These T cell receptor beta chains were read from a single sample in a study of OX40 agonist ivuxolimab in advanced cancers. The data were produced by immunoSEQ multiplex PCR, yet TCRdb's version contains in-frame clones alone and is incomplete. Of about 86,000 clones in the sample, 87% were seen once. Sequences were derived from CD4+ or CD8+ T cells sorted from blood, sampled in a trial of the OX40 agonist ivuxolimab. Receptor source: an adult with an advanced solid tumor such as melanoma, head and neck, liver or kidney cancer. Both conserved end residues are part of each CDR3. Each record gives: V gene, J gene, clone size, D gene, CDR3 protein, CDR3 DNA. The D gene is left open where the match is weak. A row's size may be missing; if present it is once, few, many or a size class.

V: TRBV2; J: TRBJ1-4; size: few; D: TRBD1; CDR3: CASSPRDRVVNEKLFF; DNA: TGTGCCAGCAGCCCCCGGGACAGGGTGGTCAATGAAAAACTGTTTTTT
V: TRBV9; J: TRBJ1-6; size: once; D: -; CDR3: CASSVEQTNSPLHF; DNA: TGTGCCAGCAGCGTAGAACAGACCAATTCACCCCTCCACTTT
V: TRBV20-1; J: TRBJ2-7; size: -; D: TRBD1; CDR3: CSTTGAWEQYF; DNA: TGCAGTACCACAGGGGCCTGGGAGCAGTACTTC
V: TRBV10-2; J: TRBJ2-7; size: -; D: -; CDR3: CASTGVGGEQYF; DNA: TGCGCCAGCACGGGGGTTGGTGGCGAGCAGTACTTC
V: TRBV6-4; J: TRBJ1-6; size: -; D: -; CDR3: CASSEAGTYNSPLHF; DNA: TGTGCCAGCAGTGAAGCAGGGACTTATAATTCACCCCTCCACTTT
V: TRBV30; J: TRBJ2-3; size: -; D: -; CDR3: CAWSVGTQYF; DNA: TGTGCCTGGAGTGTCGGTACGCAGTATTTT
V: TRBV6-6; J: TRBJ2-7; size: -; D: TRBD2; CDR3: CASSYEAGFSYEQYF; DNA: TGTGCCAGCAGTTATGAAGCGGGGTTTTCCTACGAGCAGTACTTC
V: TRBV7-9; J: TRBJ1-3; size: -; D: -; CDR3: CASSPELSGNTIYF; DNA: TGTGCCAGCAGCCCCGAATTAAGTGGAAACACCATATATTTT
V: TRBV7-2; J: TRBJ2-3; size: -; D: -; CDR3: CASSLGNSPDTQYF; DNA: TGTGCCAGCAGCTTGGGAAACTCCCCAGATACGCAGTATTTT
V: TRBV7-2; J: TRBJ1-2; size: -; D: -; CDR3: CASSLGQGVGANYGYTF; DNA: TGTGCCAGCAGCTTAGGTCAGGGTGTCGGGGCTAACTATGGCTACACCTTC
V: TRBV27; J: TRBJ1-2; size: -; D: -; CDR3: CASRIRAQRDYGYTF; DNA: TGTGCCAGCAGAATAAGGGCCCAGAGGGACTATGGCTACACCTTC
V: TRBV7-2; J: TRBJ2-7; size: few; D: TRBD2; CDR3: CASSFGSGSGEQYF; DNA: TGTGCCAGCAGCTTTGGAAGCGGGAGCGGAGAGCAGTACTTC
V: TRBV11-2; J: TRBJ2-7; size: -; D: -; CDR3: CASSPDLYEQYF; DNA: TGTGCCAGCAGTCCGGACCTTTACGAGCAGTACTTC
V: TRBV18; J: TRBJ2-7; size: -; D: TRBD2; CDR3: CASSPKGLAGVSRYEQYF; DNA: TGTGCCAGCTCACCTAAGGGACTAGCGGGAGTTTCACGGTACGAGCAGTACTTC
V: TRBV5-1; J: TRBJ1-1; size: -; D: -; CDR3: CASSSDPKTEAFF; DNA: TGCGCCAGCAGTTCCGACCCTAAAACTGAAGCTTTCTTT
V: TRBV2; J: TRBJ2-2; size: -; D: TRBD2; CDR3: CASSATSGGAGELFF; DNA: TGTGCCAGCAGCGCAACTAGCGGGGGTGCCGGGGAGCTGTTTTTT
V: TRBV6-1; J: TRBJ2-1; size: -; D: -; CDR3: CASTEGSYYNEQFF; DNA: TGTGCCAGCACCGAGGGTTCTTACTACAATGAGCAGTTCTTC
V: TRBV7-2; J: TRBJ1-3; size: -; D: -; CDR3: CASSPPGARAGNTIYF; DNA: TGTGCCAGCAGCCCCCCGGGGGCCCGAGCTGGAAACACCATATATTTT
V: TRBV29-1; J: TRBJ2-5; size: -; D: TRBD1; CDR3: CSGRDRAVETQYF; DNA: TGCAGCGGCAGGGACAGGGCCGTAGAGACCCAGTACTTC
V: TRBV27; J: TRBJ2-7; size: once; D: -; CDR3: CASRSRREYEQYF; DNA: TGTGCCAGCCGCTCTAGACGAGAGTACGAGCAGTACTTC
V: TRBV5-4; J: TRBJ2-2; size: -; D: -; CDR3: CASSLFLWANTGELFF; DNA: TGTGCCAGCAGCTTGTTTCTCTGGGCGAACACCGGGGAGCTGTTTTTT
V: TRBV19; J: TRBJ1-6; size: -; D: TRBD1; CDR3: CASSTDRGGSPLHF; DNA: TGTGCCAGTAGTACAGACAGGGGTGGGTCACCCCTCCACTTT
V: TRBV12-5; J: TRBJ2-5; size: -; D: TRBD1; CDR3: CASGLGQGETQYF; DNA: TGTGCTAGTGGTTTGGGACAGGGGGAGACCCAGTACTTC
V: TRBV4-2; J: TRBJ1-1; size: few; D: TRBD1; CDR3: CASSHGDRGLKTEAFF; DNA: TGTGCCAGCAGCCATGGGGACAGGGGTCTTAAGACTGAAGCTTTCTTT
V: TRBV10-1; J: TRBJ2-4; size: -; D: -; CDR3: CASSETGNIQYF; DNA: TGCGCCAGCAGTGAGACGGGAAACATTCAGTACTTC
V: TRBV18; J: TRBJ1-2; size: -; D: -; CDR3: CASSPGQINYGYTF; DNA: TGTGCCAGCTCACCAGGACAGATTAACTATGGCTACACCTTC
V: TRBV10-3; J: TRBJ2-1; size: -; D: -; CDR3: CAISVKGGQDNEQFF; DNA: TGTGCCATCAGTGTAAAGGGGGGGCAGGACAATGAGCAGTTCTTC
V: TRBV6-1; J: TRBJ1-5; size: -; D: -; CDR3: CASKLDMSNQPQHF; DNA: TGTGCCAGCAAACTGGACATGAGCAATCAGCCCCAGCATTTT
V: TRBV5-1; J: TRBJ2-3; size: -; D: TRBD1; CDR3: CASSRTGDTDTQYF; DNA: TGCGCCAGCAGCCGGACAGGGGACACAGATACGCAGTATTTT
V: TRBV28; J: TRBJ2-7; size: -; D: TRBD1; CDR3: CASSLVWGQGLDEQYF; DNA: TGTGCCAGCAGCCTAGTATGGGGACAGGGATTGGACGAGCAGTACTTC
V: TRBV9; J: TRBJ1-1; size: -; D: -; CDR3: CASSPRTTEAFF; DNA: TGTGCCAGCAGCCCCCGTACGACTGAAGCTTTCTTT
V: TRBV25-1; J: TRBJ2-5; size: -; D: -; CDR3: CASSDGTPGIPPAETQYF; DNA: TGTGCCAGCAGTGACGGGACCCCGGGTATCCCTCCGGCGGAGACCCAGTACTTC
V: TRBV6-4; J: TRBJ2-3; size: -; D: -; CDR3: CASSESGVATDTQYF; DNA: TGTGCCAGCAGTGAAAGTGGGGTAGCAACAGATACGCAGTATTTT
V: TRBV19; J: TRBJ1-6; size: -; D: -; CDR3: CASMDLTAYNSPLHF; DNA: TGTGCCAGTATGGACCTGACAGCCTATAATTCACCCCTCCACTTT
V: TRBV11-2; J: TRBJ2-4; size: -; D: -; CDR3: CASSRGTGDIQYF; DNA: TGTGCCAGCAGCAGGGGGACCGGGGACATTCAGTACTTC
V: TRBV6-6; J: TRBJ2-2; size: -; D: -; CDR3: CASLQGGELFF; DNA: TGTGCCTCGTTGCAAGGCGGGGAGCTGTTTTTT
V: TRBV4-1; J: TRBJ2-1; size: -; D: -; CDR3: CASSQRGSSYNEQFF; DNA: TGCGCCAGCAGCCAACGAGGGAGCTCCTACAATGAGCAGTTCTTC
V: TRBV6-1; J: TRBJ1-1; size: -; D: -; CDR3: CASSPGQTRTEAFF; DNA: TGTGCCAGCAGTCCTGGCCAGACAAGGACTGAAGCTTTCTTT
V: TRBV7-9; J: TRBJ2-7; size: -; D: TRBD2; CDR3: CASQRGAGVGQYF; DNA: TGTGCCAGCCAACGAGGCGCGGGGGTCGGGCAGTACTTC
V: TRBV7-6; J: TRBJ2-3; size: -; D: TRBD2; CDR3: CASSSPRRREGPVTSSTDTQYF; DNA: TGTGCCAGCAGCTCGCCGCGACGGCGGGAGGGCCCTGTTACCTCTAGCACAGATACGCAGTATTTT
V: TRBV7-3; J: TRBJ2-1; size: -; D: -; CDR3: CASSLWPSFGSNEQFF; DNA: TGTGCCAGCAGCTTATGGCCTAGCTTTGGTAGTAATGAGCAGTTCTTC
V: TRBV7-2; J: TRBJ1-1; size: -; D: -; CDR3: CASSTDGGITEAFF; DNA: TGTGCCAGCAGCACCGACGGGGGGATCACTGAAGCTTTCTTT
V: TRBV18; J: TRBJ2-2; size: once; D: TRBD2; CDR3: CASSRPGLAGGTGELFF; DNA: TGTGCCAGCTCTCGCCCGGGACTAGCAGGAGGTACCGGGGAGCTGTTTTTT
V: TRBV19; J: TRBJ2-7; size: -; D: TRBD2; CDR3: CASRPRAGEAYEQYF; DNA: TGTGCCAGTAGGCCTAGAGCGGGAGAGGCCTACGAGCAGTACTTC
V: TRBV27; J: TRBJ1-2; size: once; D: -; CDR3: CASSLTRANYGYTF; DNA: TGTGCCAGCAGTTTAACTCGGGCTAACTATGGCTACACCTTC
V: TRBV19; J: TRBJ2-7; size: -; D: TRBD1; CDR3: CASSITGGTYEQYF; DNA: TGTGCCAGTAGTATTACAGGGGGAACCTACGAGCAGTACTTC
V: TRBV6-5; J: TRBJ2-7; size: -; D: TRBD1; CDR3: CASSKPGQGIYEQYF; DNA: TGTGCCAGCAGCAAACCGGGACAGGGGATATACGAGCAGTACTTC
V: TRBV4-1; J: TRBJ2-7; size: -; D: -; CDR3: CASSQTFGSSYEQYF; DNA: TGCGCCAGCAGCCAAACTTTTGGGAGCTCCTACGAGCAGTACTTC
V: TRBV7-6; J: TRBJ2-7; size: once; D: TRBD2; CDR3: CASSREVGGRRYEQYF; DNA: TGTGCCAGCAGCCGCGAGGTGGGCGGGAGACGCTACGAGCAGTACTTC
V: TRBV30; J: TRBJ1-1; size: -; D: -; CDR3: CAWSVLGQEGTEAFF; DNA: TGTGCCTGGAGTGTATTAGGACAAGAGGGGACTGAAGCTTTCTTT
V: TRBV14; J: TRBJ2-3; size: -; D: -; CDR3: CASSQDRRGGVTDTQYF; DNA: TGTGCCAGCAGCCAAGACCGCCGGGGCGGGGTAACAGATACGCAGTATTTT
V: TRBV27; J: TRBJ2-2; size: once; D: -; CDR3: CASSPYGRGNTGELFF; DNA: TGTGCCAGCAGTCCCTATGGGCGGGGAAACACCGGGGAGCTGTTTTTT
V: TRBV4-2; J: TRBJ2-7; size: -; D: TRBD1; CDR3: CASSQTAGGASYEQYF; DNA: TGTGCCAGCAGCCAAACAGCAGGGGGTGCCTCCTACGAGCAGTACTTC
V: TRBV5-3; J: TRBJ2-7; size: -; D: TRBD2; CDR3: CARSEIAGGSYEQYF; DNA: TGTGCCAGAAGCGAAATAGCGGGGGGCTCCTACGAGCAGTACTTC
V: TRBV6-1; J: TRBJ1-2; size: -; D: -; CDR3: CIVRLNYGYTF; DNA: TGCATAGTGAGACTTAACTATGGCTACACCTTC
V: TRBV7-9; J: TRBJ2-3; size: -; D: -; CDR3: CASSLVITAVDTQYF; DNA: TGTGCCAGCAGCTTAGTTATTACAGCGGTGGATACGCAGTATTTT
V: TRBV12-5; J: TRBJ2-1; size: -; D: -; CDR3: CASGLVLDAAGEQFF; DNA: TGTGCTAGTGGTTTGGTACTAGACGCCGCCGGGGAGCAGTTCTTC
V: TRBV5-6; J: TRBJ1-1; size: -; D: -; CDR3: CASSPDTEATEAFF; DNA: TGTGCCAGCAGCCCGGACACGGAGGCCACTGAAGCTTTCTTT
V: TRBV6-4; J: TRBJ2-3; size: -; D: -; CDR3: CASSERFGDYTQYF; DNA: TGTGCCAGCAGTGAGCGGTTTGGGGACTATACGCAGTATTTT
V: TRBV18; J: TRBJ2-7; size: few; D: -; CDR3: CASSPGERSSSYEQYF; DNA: TGTGCCAGCTCACCAGGGGAGCGGTCCAGCTCCTACGAGCAGTACTTC